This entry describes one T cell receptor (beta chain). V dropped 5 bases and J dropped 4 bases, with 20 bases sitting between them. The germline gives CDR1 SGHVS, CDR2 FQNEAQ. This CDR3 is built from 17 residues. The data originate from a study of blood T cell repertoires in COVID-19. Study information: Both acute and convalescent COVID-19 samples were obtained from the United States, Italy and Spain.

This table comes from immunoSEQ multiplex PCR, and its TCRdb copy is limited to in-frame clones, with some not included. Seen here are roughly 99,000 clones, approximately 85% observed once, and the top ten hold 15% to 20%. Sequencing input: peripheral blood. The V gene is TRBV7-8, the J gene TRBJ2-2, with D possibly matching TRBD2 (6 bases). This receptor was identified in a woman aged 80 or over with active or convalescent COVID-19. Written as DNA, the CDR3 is TGTGCCAGCAGCCTACTCGGAAGTAGCGGAATCACCGGGGAGCTGTTTTTT. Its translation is CASSLLGSSGITGELFF.